The T cell receptor beta chain under discussion was sequenced for a study of blood T cell repertoires in COVID-19. Study context: Sites across the United States, Italy and Spain contributed samples from acute and convalescent COVID-19. In each case, the material was cDNA or gDNA derived from T cells, B-cell-depleted T cells, or PBMCs.

Authors' analysis steps: Reference gene primer amplification yielded estimated nucleated cell counts. TCRdb's table, derived via immunoSEQ multiplex PCR, lists solely in-frame clones and lacks some. V and J calls and clone size are copied from that table; D and trimming were computed from the DNA. Of about 95,000 clones detected, around 90% appear once; the ten largest clones hold about 3.3%. The CDR3 is 16 amino acids. V lost 1 base and J lost 3; bases outside the gene matches: 10. Per germline, CDR1 GTSNPN and CDR2 SVGIG (reference sequence). The gene calls are TRBV30 and TRBJ1-1; 8 positions match TRBD1. This TCR came from a woman aged 70-85 years with acute or convalescent COVID-19. The sequencing sample was made of peripheral blood. This chain's CDR3 is CAWSDVRTGRDTEAFF. For the CDR3, the DNA is TGTGCCTGGAGTGACGTCCGGACAGGGAGGGACACTGAAGCTTTCTTT.